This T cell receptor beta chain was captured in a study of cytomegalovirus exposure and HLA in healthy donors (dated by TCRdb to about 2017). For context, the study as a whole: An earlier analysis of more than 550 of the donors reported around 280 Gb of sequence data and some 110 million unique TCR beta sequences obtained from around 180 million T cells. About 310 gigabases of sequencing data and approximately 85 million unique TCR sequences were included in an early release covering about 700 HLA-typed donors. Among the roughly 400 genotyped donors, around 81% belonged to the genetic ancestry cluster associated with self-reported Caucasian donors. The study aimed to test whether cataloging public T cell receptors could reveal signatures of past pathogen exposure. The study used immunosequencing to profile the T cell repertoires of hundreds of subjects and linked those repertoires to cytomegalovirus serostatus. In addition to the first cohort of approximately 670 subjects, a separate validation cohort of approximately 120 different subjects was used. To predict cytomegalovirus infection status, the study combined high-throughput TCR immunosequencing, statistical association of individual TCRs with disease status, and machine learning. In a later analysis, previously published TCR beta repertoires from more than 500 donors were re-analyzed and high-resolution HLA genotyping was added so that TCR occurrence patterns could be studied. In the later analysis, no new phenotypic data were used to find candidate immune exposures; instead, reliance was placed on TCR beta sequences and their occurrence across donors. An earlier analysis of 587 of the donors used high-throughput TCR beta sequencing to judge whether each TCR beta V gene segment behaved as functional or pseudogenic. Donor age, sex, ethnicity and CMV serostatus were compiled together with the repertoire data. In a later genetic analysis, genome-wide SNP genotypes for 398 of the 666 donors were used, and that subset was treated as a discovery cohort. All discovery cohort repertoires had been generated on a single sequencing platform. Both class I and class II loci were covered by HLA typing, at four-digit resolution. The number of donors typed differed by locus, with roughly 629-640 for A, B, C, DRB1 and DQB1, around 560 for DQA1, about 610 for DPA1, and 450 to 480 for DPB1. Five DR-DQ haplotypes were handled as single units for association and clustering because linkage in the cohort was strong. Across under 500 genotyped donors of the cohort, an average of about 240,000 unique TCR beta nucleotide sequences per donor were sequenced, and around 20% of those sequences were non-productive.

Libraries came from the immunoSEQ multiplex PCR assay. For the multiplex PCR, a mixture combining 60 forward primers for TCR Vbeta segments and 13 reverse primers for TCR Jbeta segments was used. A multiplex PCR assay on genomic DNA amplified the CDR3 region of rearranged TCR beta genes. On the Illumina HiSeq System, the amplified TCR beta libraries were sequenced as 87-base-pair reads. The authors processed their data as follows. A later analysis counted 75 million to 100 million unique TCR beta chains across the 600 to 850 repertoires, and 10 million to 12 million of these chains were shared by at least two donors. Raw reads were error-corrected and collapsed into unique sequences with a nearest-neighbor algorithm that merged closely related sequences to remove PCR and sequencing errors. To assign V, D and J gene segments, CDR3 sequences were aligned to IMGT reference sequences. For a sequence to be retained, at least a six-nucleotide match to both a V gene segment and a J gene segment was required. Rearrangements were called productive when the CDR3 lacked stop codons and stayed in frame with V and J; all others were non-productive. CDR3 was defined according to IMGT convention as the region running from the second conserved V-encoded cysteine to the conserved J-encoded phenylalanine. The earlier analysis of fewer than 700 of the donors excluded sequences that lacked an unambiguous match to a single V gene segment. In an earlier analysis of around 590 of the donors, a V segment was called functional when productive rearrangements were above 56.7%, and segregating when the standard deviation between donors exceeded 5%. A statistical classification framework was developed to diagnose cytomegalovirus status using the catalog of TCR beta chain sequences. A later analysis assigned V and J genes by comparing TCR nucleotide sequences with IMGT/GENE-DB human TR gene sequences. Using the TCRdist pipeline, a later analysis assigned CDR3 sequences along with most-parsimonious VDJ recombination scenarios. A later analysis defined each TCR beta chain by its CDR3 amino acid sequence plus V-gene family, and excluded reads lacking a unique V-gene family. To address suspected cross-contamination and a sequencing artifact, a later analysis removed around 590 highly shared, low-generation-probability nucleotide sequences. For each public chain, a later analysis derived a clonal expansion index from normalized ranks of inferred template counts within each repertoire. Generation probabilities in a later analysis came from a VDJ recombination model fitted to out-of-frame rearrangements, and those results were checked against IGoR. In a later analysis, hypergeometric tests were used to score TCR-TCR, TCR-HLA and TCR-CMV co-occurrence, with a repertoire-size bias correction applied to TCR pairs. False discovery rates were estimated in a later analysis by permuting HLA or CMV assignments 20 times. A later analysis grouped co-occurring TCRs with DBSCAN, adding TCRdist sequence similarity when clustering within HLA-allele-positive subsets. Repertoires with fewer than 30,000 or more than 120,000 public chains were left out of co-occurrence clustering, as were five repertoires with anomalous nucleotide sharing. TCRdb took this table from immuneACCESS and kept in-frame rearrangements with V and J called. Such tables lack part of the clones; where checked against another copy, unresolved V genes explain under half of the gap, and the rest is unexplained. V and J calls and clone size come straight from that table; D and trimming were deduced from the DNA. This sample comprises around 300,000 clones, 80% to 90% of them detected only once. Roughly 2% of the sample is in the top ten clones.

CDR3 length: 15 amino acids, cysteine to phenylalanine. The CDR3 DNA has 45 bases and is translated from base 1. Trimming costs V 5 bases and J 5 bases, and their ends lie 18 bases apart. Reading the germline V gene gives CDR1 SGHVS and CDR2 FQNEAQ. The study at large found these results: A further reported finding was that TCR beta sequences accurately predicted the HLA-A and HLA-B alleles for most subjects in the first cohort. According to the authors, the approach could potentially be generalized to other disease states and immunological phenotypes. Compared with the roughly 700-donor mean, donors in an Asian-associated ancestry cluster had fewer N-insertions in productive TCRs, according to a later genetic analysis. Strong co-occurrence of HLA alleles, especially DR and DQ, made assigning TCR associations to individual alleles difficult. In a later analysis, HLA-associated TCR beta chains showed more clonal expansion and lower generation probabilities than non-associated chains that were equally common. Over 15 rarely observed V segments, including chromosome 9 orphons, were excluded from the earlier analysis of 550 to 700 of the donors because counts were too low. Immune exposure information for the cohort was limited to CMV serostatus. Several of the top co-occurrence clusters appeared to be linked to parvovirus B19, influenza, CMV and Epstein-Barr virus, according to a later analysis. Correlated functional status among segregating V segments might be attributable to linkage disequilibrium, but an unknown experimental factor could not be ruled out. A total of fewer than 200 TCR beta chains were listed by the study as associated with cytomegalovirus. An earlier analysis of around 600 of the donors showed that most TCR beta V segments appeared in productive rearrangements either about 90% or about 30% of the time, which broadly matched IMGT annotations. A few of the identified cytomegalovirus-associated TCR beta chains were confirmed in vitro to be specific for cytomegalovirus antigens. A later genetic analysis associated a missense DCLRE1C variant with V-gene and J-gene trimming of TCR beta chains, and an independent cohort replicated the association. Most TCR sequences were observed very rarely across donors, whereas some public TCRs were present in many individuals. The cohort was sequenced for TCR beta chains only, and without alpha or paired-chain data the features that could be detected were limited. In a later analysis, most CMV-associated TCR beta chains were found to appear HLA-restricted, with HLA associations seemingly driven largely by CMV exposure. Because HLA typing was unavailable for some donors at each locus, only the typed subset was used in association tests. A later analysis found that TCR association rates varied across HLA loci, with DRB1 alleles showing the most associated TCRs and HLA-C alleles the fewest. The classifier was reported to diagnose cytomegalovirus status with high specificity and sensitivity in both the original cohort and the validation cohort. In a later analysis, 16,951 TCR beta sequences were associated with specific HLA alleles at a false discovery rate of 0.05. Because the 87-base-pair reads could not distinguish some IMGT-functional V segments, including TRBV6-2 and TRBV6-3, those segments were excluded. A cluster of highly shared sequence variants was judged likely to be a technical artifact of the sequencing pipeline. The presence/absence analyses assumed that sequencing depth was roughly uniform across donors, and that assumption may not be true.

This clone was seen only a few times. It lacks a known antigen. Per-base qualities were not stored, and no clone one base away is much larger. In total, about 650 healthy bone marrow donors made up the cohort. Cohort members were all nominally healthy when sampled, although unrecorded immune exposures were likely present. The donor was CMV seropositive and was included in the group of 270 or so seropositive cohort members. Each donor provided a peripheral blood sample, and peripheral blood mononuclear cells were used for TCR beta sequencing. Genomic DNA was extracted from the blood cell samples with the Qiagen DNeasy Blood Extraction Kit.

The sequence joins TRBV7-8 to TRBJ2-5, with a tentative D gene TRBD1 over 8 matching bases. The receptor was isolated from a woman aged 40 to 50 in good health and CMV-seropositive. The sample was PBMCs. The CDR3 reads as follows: CASSTGGGRGETQYF. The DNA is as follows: TGTGCCAGCAGCACAGGGGGGGGCCGAGGGGAGACCCAGTACTTC. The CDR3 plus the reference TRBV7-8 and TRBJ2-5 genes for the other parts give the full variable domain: GAGVSQSPRYKVAKRGQDVALRCDPISGHVSLFWYQQALGQGPEFLTYFQNEAQLDKSGLPSDRFFAERPEGSVSTLKIQRTQQEDSAVYLCASSTGGGRGETQYFGPGTRLLVL.